One and the same sample provided the 28 T cell receptor beta chains below, sequenced in a study of shared clonotypes between healthy human individuals. Using immunoSEQ multiplex PCR, the repertoire was profiled, and TCRdb retains in-frame clones only, with some absent. The data contain approximately 2,000,000 clones, 92% of them singletons. Sequencing used naive CD4+ T cells from PBMCs. Subset given: CD45RA+ positively selected. These TCRs come from a young man in good health. Some clones in this sample may be carry-over from other donors' samples.

This clone occurred once. The J gene is TRBJ2-1, the V gene TRBV28; D remains unclear. V was clipped by 3 bases and J by 6 bases, with 15 bases between them. The germline V gene encodes CDR1 MDHEN and CDR2 SYDVKM. This CDR3 contains 15 residues. CDR3 amino acids: CASSLLGGSGNEQFF. The CDR3 nucleotides are TGTGCCAGCAGTTTGCTCGGCGGTTCGGGCAATGAGCAGTTCTTC.

V and J are TRBV19 and TRBJ2-7; 13 nucleotides align to TRBD2. CDR3 length equals 15 residues. After removal of 5 bases from V and 5 bases from J, the junction contained 6 bases not matched to a gene. CDR1 and CDR2 from the germline V gene are LNHDA and SQIVND (reference sequence). The CDR3: CASSPGLAGANEQYF. The CDR3 nucleotides read TGTGCCAGTAGTCCCGGACTAGCGGGAGCTAACGAGCAGTACTTC.

The chain links TRBV5-1 to TRBJ1-3; possible D gene TRBD1, 6 bases. Between the trimmed V and J ends, which lost 4 bases and 3 bases, there was a span of 17 bases. Germline V gene data show CDR1 as SGHRS and CDR2 as YFSETQ. The CDR3 is 16 residues long. The CDR3 reads CASSLLRGARGNTIYF. The CDR3 nucleotides read TGCGCCAGCAGCCTGCTCCGGGGGGCGCGTGGAAACACCATATATTTT.

The CDR3 protein is CASSFWTSGRRGTDTQYF. CDR3 nucleotide sequence: TGCGCCAGCAGCTTCTGGACTAGCGGGAGACGAGGCACAGATACGCAGTATTTT. The chain carries TRBV5-1 and TRBJ2-3; 13 nucleotides line up with TRBD2. The CDR3 length is 18 residues. Trimming at V came to 2 bases and at J to 1 base, leaving 7 bases not matched to a gene. Germline V CDR1 and CDR2: SGHRS, YFSETQ. The variable domain in full, completed from reference TRBV5-1 and TRBJ2-3, reads KAGVTQTPRYLIKTRGQQVTLSCSPISGHRSVSWYQQTPGQGLQFLFEYFSETQRNKGNFPGRFSGRQFSNSRSEMNVSTLELGDSALYLCASSFWTSGRRGTDTQYFGPGTRLTVL.

The rearrangement links TRBV28 to TRBJ2-7, with 8 bases identical to TRBD2. This CDR3 region has 15 residues. With V trimmed by 7 bases and J by 1 base, 9 bases remained unmatched. Germline CDR1 is MDHEN and CDR2 is SYDVKM. The CDR3 DNA reads as TGTGCCAGCACCGAAGGGACTAGATGGTCCTACGAGCAGTACTTC. This sequence encodes CASTEGTRWSYEQYF.

This chain joins TRBV5-5 and TRBJ2-1; 9 bases map to TRBD2. The ends lost 0 bases at V and 6 bases at J; junction bases unmatched: 4. This CDR3 is 15 amino acids long. Germline V lookup: CDR1 SGHKS, CDR2 YYEKEE (reference sequence). DNA for the CDR3: TGTGCCAGCAGCTTGGAAGGGACTAGCATCAATGAGCAGTTCTTC. Amino acid sequence: CASSLEGTSINEQFF.

The V call is TRBV27, the J call TRBJ2-2; no clear D gene. Germline V gives CDR1 MNHEY, CDR2 SMNVEV (reference sequence). The V end lost 3 bases, the J end lost 2 bases, and 7 bases lay between the germline ends. The CDR3 covers 14 residues. CDR3 residues: CASSFIPNTGELFF. The CDR3 DNA reads TGTGCCAGCAGTTTCATTCCCAACACCGGGGAGCTGTTTTTT.

The rearrangement uses TRBV5-1 and TRBJ2-7, with D maybe TRBD2 (6 bases). The CDR3 spans 15 residues. Germline V gene data show CDR1 as SGHRS and CDR2 as YFSETQ. The V end was cut by 4 bases, the J end by 2 bases, with 16 bases between. CDR3 amino acids: CASSGPLAATYEQYF. The CDR3 bases are TGCGCCAGCAGCGGGCCACTAGCTGCAACCTACGAGCAGTACTTC.

The chain joins TRBV6-1 to TRBJ2-5; 11 nucleotides line up with TRBD1. The germline V gene has CDR1 MNHNS and CDR2 SASEGT. This CDR3 region has 14 residues. J gave up 4 bases and V 5 bases, and 3 bases lay outside the gene matches. Here the CDR3 DNA reads TGTGCCAGCAGTTTGGACAGGGGGCTAGAGACCCAGTACTTC. Translating it yields CASSLDRGLETQYF.

The J gene is TRBJ2-7, the V gene TRBV2, with 8 bases fitting TRBD1. The ends lost 6 bases at V and 3 bases at J; junction bases unmatched: 10. The germline CDR1 and CDR2 sequences are SNHLY and FYNNEI. CDR3 length: 15 residues. CDR3: CASSYRDRRNYEQYF. The CDR3 nucleotides are TGTGCCAGCAGCTACCGGGACAGGAGGAACTACGAGCAGTACTTC.

The chain uses TRBV15 and TRBJ1-1; 9 bases are shared with TRBD1. V shed 4 bases, J shed 3 bases, and the junction held 6 bases outside the gene matches. This CDR3 region has 15 residues. Germline lookup yields CDR1 LNHNV and CDR2 YYDKDF (reference sequence). The CDR3 here is CATSTQDRGYTEAFF. The CDR3 nucleotides are TGTGCCACCAGCACCCAGGACAGGGGATACACTGAAGCTTTCTTT.

This clone came up a few times. The identical CDR3 is also encoded by other nucleotide sequences in the sample. J is TRBJ1-5 and V is TRBV6-1; TRBD1 agrees at 8 bases. The CDR3 contains 14 residues. From germline, CDR1 is MNHNS and CDR2 SASEGT. V lost 2 bases and J lost 4; bases outside the gene matches: 1. In DNA form, the CDR3 reads TGTGCCAGCAGTGAAAACAGGGGGAATCAGCCCCAGCATTTT. It yields the protein CASSENRGNQPQHF.

The chain is built from TRBV9 and TRBJ2-1; TRBD1 might be the D (6 bases). The CDR3 has 15 amino acids. From germline, CDR1 is SGDLS and CDR2 YYNGEE. Trimming pared 4 bases from V and 6 bases from J, leaving 17 bases between. The CDR3 here is CASSSGEFSGNEQFF. The DNA for the CDR3 is TGTGCCAGCAGCTCAGGGGAGTTCTCGGGCAATGAGCAGTTCTTC.

To note about this clone: Other DNA variants within this sample encode the same CDR3. The gene calls are TRBV2 and TRBJ2-5; 7 bases fit TRBD1. The CDR3 extends over 13 amino acids. In germline, CDR1 is SNHLY, CDR2 FYNNEI. Unmatched junction bases numbered 4, after V lost 6 bases and J lost 3 bases. The chain's CDR3 is CASSPTGEETQYF. DNA for the CDR3: TGTGCCAGCAGCCCCACAGGGGAAGAGACCCAGTACTTC.

This chain links TRBV11-2 with TRBJ2-3; D is unclear. This CDR3 contains 14 residues. Trimming stripped 2 bases from V and 1 base from J, with 7 bases between. Germline V gene lookup returns CDR1 SGHAT and CDR2 FQNNGV. CDR3 amino acids: CASSLTFGTDTQYF. The CDR3 nucleotides are TGTGCCAGCAGCTTAACCTTTGGCACAGATACGCAGTATTTT.

Concerning this clone: This sample includes further DNA sequences coding for the same CDR3. CDR3 in DNA: TGCGCCAGCAGTTGGACAGGGGACTATGGCTACACCTTC. Amino acids: CASSWTGDYGYTF. The V call is TRBV5-1, the J call TRBJ1-2, with 9 bases that match TRBD1. Germline V CDR1 and CDR2: SGHRS, YFSETQ. The CDR3 runs to 13 residues. J was trimmed by 3 bases and V by 5 bases; bases with no gene match: 2.

The chain couples TRBV7-3 to TRBJ1-2, with D unresolved. CDR3 size: 15 residues. Germline V lookup: CDR1 SGHTA, CDR2 FQGTGA. The V end was cut by 1 base, the J end by 6 bases, with 15 bases between. The CDR3 DNA reads TGTGCCAGCAGCTTAAGGCCCGGGCAGCCTGATGGCTACACCTTC. This encodes CASSLRPGQPDGYTF.

This chain uses TRBV6-1 with TRBJ2-5, with 12 bases matching TRBD2. The CDR3 covers 14 residues. With V trimmed by 9 bases and J by 5 bases, 7 bases remained unmatched. Germline V CDR1 and CDR2: MNHNS, SASEGT. DNA for the CDR3: TGTGCCAGAGATCTAGCGGGAGGGTCGGAGACCCAGTACTTC. Translating it yields CARDLAGGSETQYF.

The chain uses TRBV5-1 and TRBJ2-7; a weak D match, TRBD1 (7 bases). V dropped 4 bases and J dropped 4 bases, with 18 bases sitting between them. Germline V CDR1 and CDR2: SGHRS, YFSETQ. This CDR3 has 15 residues. The CDR3 protein is CASSPSGGGEYEQYF. The CDR3 nucleotides read TGCGCCAGCAGCCCAAGTGGAGGGGGCGAATACGAGCAGTACTTC.

V usage is TRBV4-3 and J usage is TRBJ2-4; TRBD2 matches 10 bases. V lost 2 bases, J lost 5 bases, and 6 bases stayed unmatched. The CDR3 runs 16 residues. Germline V gene data show CDR1 as LGHNA and CDR2 as YSLEER. The CDR3 DNA is TGCGCCAGCAGCCAACATCCGCTAGCGGGAGAAAACATTCAGTACTTC. Protein product: CASSQHPLAGENIQYF.

As for this clone: Other nucleotide sequences in the sample specify the same CDR3. The chain has TRBV11-3 and TRBJ2-3; TRBD1 is a possible D gene (6 bases). Looked up from germline, CDR1 is SGHNT and CDR2 is YENEEA. The CDR3 totals 14 residues. The V end was cut by 1 base, the J end by 3 bases, with 8 bases between. CDR3 coding DNA: TGTGCCAGCAGCTTAGGGGGGCGGACAGATACGCAGTATTTT. This codes for CASSLGGRTDTQYF.

V is TRBV7-9 and J is TRBJ2-3, with 8 bases lining up with TRBD1. CDR3 length: 19 amino acids. The V and J ends lost 7 bases and 0 bases, in that order; junction bases with no gene match: 18. Germline V CDR1 and CDR2: SEHNR, FQNEAQ (reference sequence). The CDR3 sequence is CASNYQNLGAGGSTDTQYF. CDR3 sequence (DNA): TGTGCCAGCAACTACCAAAACCTGGGGGCAGGGGGCAGCACAGATACGCAGTATTTT.

As for this clone: The sample contains more than one DNA sequence encoding this CDR3. The CDR3: CSARGAFF. CDR3 nucleotides: TGCAGTGCTAGAGGGGCTTTCTTT. The V call is TRBV20-1, the J call TRBJ1-1; no reliable D call. The V gene's germline CDR1 is DFQATT and CDR2 SNEGSKA (reference sequence). The CDR3 is made up of 8 amino acids. Trimming cost V 1 base and J 11 bases, with 2 bases left between them.

The chain carries TRBV7-8 and TRBJ2-1; D gene unclear. This CDR3 has 15 amino acids. CDR1 SGHVS and CDR2 FQNEAQ come from the germline V gene. V dropped 5 bases and J dropped 0 bases, with 11 bases sitting between them. The CDR3 bases are TGTGCCAGCAGCCTCCTAATTAGCTCCTACAATGAGCAGTTCTTC. This codes for CASSLLISSYNEQFF.

The chain has TRBV5-4 and TRBJ1-4, with a weak D call TRBD1 (6 bases). Per germline, CDR1 SGHNT and CDR2 YYREEE (reference sequence). The CDR3 consists of 14 residues. V lost 6 bases, J lost 7 bases, and 16 bases lay in between. The CDR3 coding sequence is TGTGCCAGCACCACGGGGGGGGCAAGTGAAAAACTGTTTTTT. Translated: CASTTGGASEKLFF.

The rearrangement links TRBV7-3 to TRBJ2-5; TRBD2 is a possible D gene (7 bases). The CDR3 extends over 16 amino acids. The V gene's germline CDR1 is SGHTA and CDR2 FQGTGA. Trimming took 1 base from V and 5 from J, leaving 17 bases between them. CDR3 sequence: CASSLRGGSFVETQYF. CDR3 in DNA: TGTGCCAGCAGCTTAAGGGGGGGCTCTTTTGTGGAGACCCAGTACTTC.

This chain connects TRBV18 to TRBJ1-2, with D possibly being TRBD1 (5 bases). The germline V and J ends were trimmed by 6 bases and 8 bases, with 16 bases remaining between them. There are 13 residues in the CDR3. Germline V gene data show CDR1 as KGHSH and CDR2 as LQKENI. This CDR3 reads CASSATGGRGYTF. DNA for the CDR3: TGTGCCAGCTCGGCTACAGGCGGGAGAGGCTACACCTTC. Using reference TRBV18 and TRBJ1-2 for the parts outside the CDR3, the full variable domain is NAGVMQNPRHLVRRRGQEARLRCSPMKGHSHVYWYRQLPEEGLKFMVYLQKENIIDESGMPKERFSAEFPKEGPSILRIQQVVRGDSAAYFCASSATGGRGYTFGSGTRLTVV.

The V gene is TRBV5-4, the J gene TRBJ2-1; D gene unclear. The V end lost 3 bases, the J end lost 1 base, and 14 bases lay between the germline ends. The CDR3 consists of 16 residues. Germline V gives CDR1 SGHNT, CDR2 YYREEE (reference sequence). The CDR3 protein is CASSSAHGGSYNEQFF. The CDR3 DNA follows: TGTGCCAGCAGCTCCGCCCACGGCGGATCCTACAATGAGCAGTTCTTC.